This T cell receptor beta chain was found in a study of CD8+CD57+ T cells in acquired aplastic anemia. Study information: DNA per sorted CD4+ or CD8+ sample ranged about 0.17 to 27.4 ug, averaging around 3 ug.

Genomic DNA constituted the template upon which TCR beta VDJ and CDR3 profiling was performed. MiXCR was run by TCRdb on the reads, yielding one entry per CDR3 protein. The sample consists of about 270,000 distinct CDR3 sequences, 55% to 65% of them appearing once. Germline lookup yields CDR1 SEHNR and CDR2 FQNEAQ (reference sequence). The CDR3 consists of 14 residues. Whole-study results and caveats: Patients and controls turned out to have roughly 31 CD8+ CDR3 sequences in common.

Points on this clonotype: As yet, its antigen is unknown.

This receptor was identified in a human donor with severe aplastic anemia or a healthy control (not recorded which). Sequenced sample: sorted CD4+, CD8+, or CD8+CD57+ T cells (not recorded which) from PBMCs. The chain joins TRBV7-9 to TRBJ1-6, with a possible D match to TRBD1 (5 bases). CDR3 in DNA: TGTGGGAGCAGCCAACTTGCGAGGGACTCACCCCTCCACTTT. It codes for CGSSQLARDSPLHF.